This entry lists 26 T cell receptor beta chains sequenced from one sample in a study of molecular identifiers for immune sequencing clone quantification. TCRdb reanalysed the PCR reads using MiXCR and keeps one entry per CDR3 protein. In the table there are around 460,000 distinct CDR3 sequences, 20% to 25% of which are singletons. The source material was naive CD8+ T cells from blood, with Jurkat cell RNA spiked in. Indicated subset: FACS-sorted CD8+CD4-CCR7+CD45RA+ naive T cells. These TCRs come from a human donor in good health. Some libraries in this study had Jurkat cell RNA spiked in.

About this clonotype: A much larger clonotype is one base distant, so this may be a read error. The rearrangement joins TRBV7-9 to TRBJ2-3, with 11 bases fitting TRBD1. The germline V gene encodes CDR1 SEHNR and CDR2 FQNEAQ (reference sequence). V shed 5 bases, J shed 4 bases, and the junction held 5 bases outside the gene matches. The CDR3 is made up of 15 amino acids. CDR3 loop: CASSAGQGAADTQYF. In DNA form, the CDR3 reads TGTGCCAGCAGCGCCGGACAGGGGGCGGCAGATACGCAGTATTTT.

This clonotype has at least ten counts. The chain has TRBV24-1 and TRBJ2-2; 7 bases align to TRBD1. The CDR3 contains 13 residues. With 6 bases clipped from V and 6 bases from J, the junction kept 3 bases outside the gene matches. CDR1 is KGHDR and CDR2 is SFDVKD in the germline V gene. The CDR3 coding sequence is TGTGCCACCAGTACCGGGACAGCCGGGGAGCTGTTTTTT. Amino acids: CATSTGTAGELFF.

The count of this clonotype is one. This may arise from a read error, as a much more abundant clone is one base away. The CDR3 nucleotides read TGTGCCAGCAGTTTCCGGGGCCTCACGAATACGCGGTATTTT. Its protein is CASSFRGLTNTRYF. V is TRBV28 and J is TRBJ2-3; D is tentatively TRBD1 or TRBD2 (5 bases each). Germline assignment: CDR1 MDHEN and CDR2 SYDVKM. The CDR3 contains 14 residues.

This clonotype was detected only a few times. V and J are TRBV30 and TRBJ1-1, with D unclear. Germline V gives CDR1 GTSNPN, CDR2 SVGIG (reference sequence). The CDR3 length is 13 residues. V lost 5 bases, J lost 4 bases, and 14 bases lay in between. CDR3 loop: CAWDGSGGTEAFF. DNA of the CDR3: TGTGCCTGGGACGGGAGCGGCGGCACTGAAGCTTTCTTT.

This clonotype has a handful of counts. CDR3 sequence reads: CASSQEQGRYFEQYF. The CDR3 DNA is TGTGCCAGCAGCCAAGAGCAGGGGAGATATTTCGAGCAGTACTTC. This rearrangement joins TRBV4-2 to TRBJ2-7; the D gene is possibly TRBD1 (6 bases). Trimming removed 0 bases at V and 6 bases at J, with 15 bases between. The CDR3 sequence is 15 residues long. Germline V CDR1 and CDR2: LGHNA, YNFKEQ.

The chain is built from TRBV19 and TRBJ2-3; 9 positions agree with TRBD2. Germline V CDR1 and CDR2: LNHDA, SQIVND (reference sequence). This CDR3 has 14 residues. The V segment lost 6 bases and the J segment 10 bases; nucleotides outside the gene matches: 11. In DNA, the CDR3 is TGTGCCAGTAGACCCGGGACTAGCCTTCTCTCGCAGTATTTT. It is translated as CASRPGTSLLSQYF.

This clonotype occurred a few times. The rearrangement links TRBV6-2 or TRBV6-3 to TRBJ2-7; maybe TRBD1 (5 bases). CDR1 is MNHEY and CDR2 is SVGEGT in the germline V gene. Trimming took 2 bases from V and 2 from J, leaving 10 bases between them. The CDR3 extends over 14 amino acids. The CDR3 DNA is TGTGCCAGCAGTTACCCTCCAGGGACCTACGAGCAGTACTTC. Its translation: CASSYPPGTYEQYF.

Note on this clonotype: Being one base from a much bigger clone, this may be a read error. The rearrangement uses TRBV5-6 and TRBJ2-7; TRBD1 is a possible D gene (5 bases). Germline CDR1 SGHDT, CDR2 YYEEEE. CDR3 size: 14 residues. CDR3 loop: CVSSRAGQGYEQYF. DNA for the CDR3: TGTGTCAGCAGCCGAGCCGGACAAGGCTACGAGCAGTACTTC.

Turning to this clonotype: This likely comes from a read error, as the CDR3 has no conserved phenylalanine or tryptophan at its end. The chain combines TRBV7-9 with TRBJ1-5; D perhaps matches TRBD1 (6 bases). Germline lookup yields CDR1 SEHNR and CDR2 FQNEAQ (reference sequence). CDR3 size: 14 residues. The V end was cut by 0 bases, the J end by 4 bases, with 7 bases between. CDR3 loop: CASSLAGGNQPQHL. In DNA, the CDR3 is TGTGCCAGCAGCTTAGCAGGGGGGAATCAGCCCCAGCATCTT.

Here the CDR3 DNA reads TGTGCCAGCAGTTGGGACAGGGGCACTGAAGCTTTCTTT. This translates into CASSWDRGTEAFF. V is TRBV27 and J is TRBJ1-1; 10 positions match TRBD1. V lost 4 bases, J lost 4 bases, and 0 bases stayed unmatched. The CDR3 runs 13 residues. The germline CDR1 and CDR2 sequences are MNHEY and SMNVEV (reference sequence).

This clonotype has just a few counts. V and J are TRBV7-9 and TRBJ2-3; 7 bases are a match to TRBD1. J was trimmed by 0 bases and V by 10 bases; bases with no gene match: 4. Germline assignment: CDR1 SEHNR and CDR2 FQNEAQ (reference sequence). The length of the CDR3 is 13 residues. DNA for the CDR3: TGTGCCATCAAAGGGGGCAGCACAGATACGCAGTATTTT. Amino acids: CAIKGGSTDTQYF.

The rearrangement links TRBV4-3 to TRBJ1-1; 8 nucleotides align to TRBD1. The ends lost 0 bases at V and 7 bases at J; junction bases unmatched: 10. The CDR3 has 16 amino acids. Germline lookup yields CDR1 LGHNA and CDR2 YSLEER. Here the CDR3 reads CASSQDAFRGLGEAFF. The CDR3 nucleotides read TGCGCCAGCAGCCAAGACGCATTCAGGGGGCTAGGTGAAGCTTTCTTT.

The chain carries TRBV6-5 and TRBJ2-1; no clear D. Per the germline V gene, CDR1 is MNHEY and CDR2 is SVGAGI. The CDR3 loop spans 11 amino acids. Trimming shortened V by 4 bases and J by 8 bases, and 6 bases separated the two germline ends. The CDR3 coding sequence is TGTGCCAGCAGTTGCTTCTATGAGCAGTTCTTC. It codes for CASSCFYEQFF.

Many counts were recorded for this clonotype. This rearrangement joins TRBV12-3 or TRBV12-4 to TRBJ1-5; D is unclear. V was pared by 5 bases and J by 2 bases, with 16 bases between. This CDR3 region has 16 residues. Here the CDR3 DNA reads TGTGCCAGCAGTCCGGAGTCCCTCGGCGGCAATCAGCCCCAGCATTTT. Translating gives CASSPESLGGNQPQHF.

This clonotype has a handful of counts. This chain connects TRBV2 to TRBJ2-3; maybe TRBD1 (6 bases). The CDR3 is 18 residues long. Germline V gives CDR1 SNHLY, CDR2 FYNNEI. V dropped 6 bases and J dropped 0 bases, with 22 bases sitting between them. For the CDR3, the DNA is TGTGCCAGCAGCGTTTTAGACAGGCCGTCGCCTAGCACAGATACGCAGTATTTT. It specifies CASSVLDRPSPSTDTQYF.

This clonotype was counted only a few times. J is TRBJ1-2 and V is TRBV28; D ambiguous. Germline values: CDR1 MDHEN, CDR2 SYDVKM. V was clipped by 3 bases and J by 10 bases, with 18 bases between them. CDR3 length: 14 amino acids. The CDR3 loop reads CASSLSPGGMVYTF. The CDR3 DNA is TGTGCCAGCAGTTTGTCCCCAGGCGGGATGGTCTACACCTTC.

This clonotype appeared many times. This chain joins TRBV28 and TRBJ2-5, with 8 bases that match TRBD2. Losses at the gene ends were 3 bases for V and 3 bases for J; bases not matched to a gene: 6. The CDR3 extends over 15 amino acids. Germline V gene sequence: CDR1 MDHEN, CDR2 SYDVKM. CDR3 sequence: CASSFLSGGKETQYF. The DNA of the CDR3 is TGTGCCAGCAGTTTCCTTTCGGGAGGGAAAGAGACCCAGTACTTC.

This clonotype occurred many times. The chain uses TRBV4-2 and TRBJ2-3; D perhaps matches TRBD1 (5 bases). V was pared by 1 base and J by 1 base, with 12 bases between. The CDR3 spans 16 residues. CDR1 and CDR2 from the germline V gene are LGHNA and YNFKEQ. In DNA, the CDR3 is TGTGCCAGCAGCCAAGGAACACAAGGGGGCACAGATACGCAGTATTTT. Its translation: CASSQGTQGGTDTQYF.

The chain joins TRBV27 to TRBJ1-2; 8 bases line up with TRBD1. Germline-derived CDR1 and CDR2 are MNHEY and SMNVEV (reference sequence). The CDR3 runs 19 residues. V lost 0 bases, J lost 5 bases, and 17 bases stayed unmatched. CDR3 bases: TGTGCCAGCAGTTTATCAAGCACCGGGACCGGGACAGGAATTTATGGCTACACCTTC. This encodes CASSLSSTGTGTGIYGYTF.

This clonotype was found many times. The gene calls are TRBV2 and TRBJ1-1; 8 bases align to TRBD1. There are 15 residues in the CDR3. The V and J ends lost 1 base and 11 bases, in that order; junction bases with no gene match: 12. Germline CDR1 SNHLY, CDR2 FYNNEI. For the CDR3, the DNA is TGTGCCAGCAGTGAAGGCAGGGGGCCCGATTCTACGGCTTTCTTT. It encodes CASSEGRGPDSTAFF.

Regarding this clonotype: A read error is possible here, since a much larger clone lies one base away. This chain joins TRBV7-9 and TRBJ2-5, with 8 bases identical to TRBD1. V lost 1 base to trimming and J lost 7 bases; unmatched junction nucleotides: 8. The V gene's germline CDR1 is SEHNR and CDR2 FQNEAQ (reference sequence). CDR3 length: 15 residues. The CDR3 coding sequence is TGTGCCAGCAGCTTAGTAGGACAGGGTGAAGGGACCCAGTACTTC. Its translation is CASSLVGQGEGTQYF.

This clonotype was seen repeatedly, ten times or more. The chain uses TRBV7-9 and TRBJ1-2; the D gene is possibly TRBD1 (5 bases). The CDR3 loop spans 12 amino acids. The V gene lost 6 bases and the J gene lost 5 bases, with 10 bases spanning the gap. Germline-derived CDR1 and CDR2 are SEHNR and FQNEAQ (reference sequence). The CDR3 is CASSRDSYGYTF. CDR3 in DNA: TGTGCCAGCAGTCGTGACAGTTATGGCTACACCTTC.

Concerning this clonotype: A much larger clone lies one base from this, so it may be a read error. The conserved phenylalanine or tryptophan is not found at the CDR3 terminus, so this likely reflects a read error. This chain connects TRBV6-6 to TRBJ1-5; the D is unclear. V was clipped by 2 bases and J by 4 bases, with 12 bases between them. CDR1 is MNHNY, CDR2 SVGAGI, per germline (reference sequence). This CDR3 has 15 residues. CDR3 region: CASSYDSGENQPQHL. The CDR3 DNA reads as TGTGCCAGCAGTTACGATTCGGGAGAGAATCAGCCCCAGCATCTT.

Of note for this clonotype: A clone one base away is much larger, so this may be a read error. The rearrangement links TRBV5-1 to TRBJ2-7; tentatively, D is TRBD2 (6 bases). The CDR3 runs to 13 residues. Trimming shortened V by 0 bases and J by 10 bases, and 14 bases separated the two germline ends. The V gene's germline CDR1 is SGHRS and CDR2 YFSETQ. The CDR3 coding sequence is TGCGCCAGCAGCTTGGTCGCCGGGGGAGGACAGTACTTC. The encoded protein is CASSLVAGGGQYF.

This clonotype was detected a few times. This chain connects TRBV4-1 to TRBJ2-1; weak D call: TRBD1 (5 bases). Germline CDR1 is MGHRA and CDR2 is YSYEKL. The V gene lost 5 bases and the J gene lost 3 bases, with 20 bases spanning the gap. The CDR3 loop spans 17 amino acids. CDR3 DNA: TGCGCCAGCAGCTATCCCCCTTTGGTCAGGGACTACAATGAGCAGTTCTTC. Protein: CASSYPPLVRDYNEQFF.

This clonotype was detected a few times. The chain is built from TRBV7-8 and TRBJ2-7; 10 positions match TRBD1. Germline V gene sequence: CDR1 SGHVS, CDR2 FQNEAQ. The CDR3 is 16 amino acids. Unmatched junction bases numbered 8, after V lost 1 base and J lost 5 bases. CDR3 residues: CASSLEWGQGIHEQYF. CDR3 bases: TGTGCCAGCAGCTTAGAATGGGGACAGGGGATACACGAGCAGTACTTC.